These 24 T cell receptor beta chains originate from one sample sequenced in a study of breast tumors, draining lymph nodes, adjacent tissues. TCRdb passed the multiplex PCR reads through MiXCR, listing each CDR3 protein once. The profile shows 270,000 or so distinct CDR3 sequences, 30% to 35% of them singletons. Samples came from axillary lymph nodes draining the breast cancer. The sequenced material came from axillary lymph node tissue. These receptors were obtained from a female donor with breast cancer. Some clones in this sample may be carry-over from other donors' samples.

There are many counts of this clonotype. This chain uses TRBV6-5 with TRBJ1-4, with D unclear. CDR1 is MNHEY, CDR2 SVGAGI, per germline. This CDR3 has 14 amino acids. The V end was cut by 8 bases, the J end by 0 bases, with 10 bases between. CDR3 sequence reads: CASGRGSTNEKLFF. The CDR3 DNA sequence: TGTGCCAGCGGTCGGGGTTCAACTAATGAAAAACTGTTTTTT.

V gene TRBV30 combines with J gene TRBJ1-2; 9 bases map to TRBD1. Germline V lookup: CDR1 GTSNPN, CDR2 SVGIG (reference sequence). CDR3 size: 16 residues. Trimming at V came to 2 bases and at J to 9 bases, leaving 16 bases not matched to a gene. In DNA, the CDR3 is TGTGCCTGGAGTTCACCGGGACAGGGAATGGGGAGTAGCTACACCTTC. Its translation: CAWSSPGQGMGSSYTF.

This clonotype was seen ten or more times. The CDR3 loop reads CSARVGGEQYF. CDR3 nucleotide sequence: TGCAGTGCTAGAGTGGGGGGCGAGCAGTACTTC. The V and J genes are TRBV20-1 and TRBJ2-7; D is perhaps TRBD2 (6 bases). The germline CDR1 and CDR2 sequences are DFQATT and SNEGSKA (reference sequence). The CDR3 runs 11 residues. V gave up 1 base and J gave up 6 bases, with 7 bases separating them.

This clonotype has more than one count but fewer than ten. V is TRBV28 and J is TRBJ2-7, with 9 bases lining up with TRBD1. The CDR3 runs to 15 residues. The germline V gene has CDR1 MDHEN and CDR2 SYDVKM. With 4 bases clipped from V and 3 bases from J, the junction kept 7 bases outside the gene matches. The CDR3 coding sequence is TGTGCCAGCAGTTACGTCGACAGGGGGGTCTACGAGCAGTACTTC. This encodes CASSYVDRGVYEQYF.

On this clonotype: A much larger clonotype is one base distant, so this may be a read error. The chain joins TRBV7-9 to TRBJ2-1; D is uncertain. From germline, CDR1 is SEHNR and CDR2 FQNEAQ (reference sequence). This CDR3 comprises 15 residues. Here the CDR3 reads CASSSPSGRYNEQLF. The CDR3 DNA is TGTGCCAGCAGCTCGCCTTCGGGCCGCTACAATGAGCAGCTCTTC.

This clonotype was counted ten times or more. The chain employs TRBV12-3 or TRBV12-4 and TRBJ2-7, with TRBD2 matching 11 bases. The CDR3 loop spans 15 amino acids. V was pared by 4 bases and J by 1 base, with 3 bases of the junction left unmatched. The DNA of the CDR3 is TGTGCCAGCAGTTGGGGGACTAGCGGTTCCTACGAGCAGTACTTC. It translates to CASSWGTSGSYEQYF.

This clonotype was counted ten times or more. The chain links TRBV5-5 to TRBJ2-7; TRBD1 is a possible D gene (5 bases). The CDR3 has 17 amino acids. Germline V gene lookup returns CDR1 SGHKS and CDR2 YYEKEE (reference sequence). V was clipped by 0 bases and J by 1 base, with 17 bases between them. The CDR3 nucleotides read TGTGCCAGCAGCTTGGCAGCGCAGGGCGGTGGGTCCTACGAGCAGTACTTC. This translates into CASSLAAQGGGSYEQYF.

This clonotype was counted many times. CDR3 DNA: TGTGCCAGTAGCCTAGGGGGTTCACCCCTCCACTTT. Its protein product is CASSLGGSPLHF. V is TRBV19 and J is TRBJ1-6; D possibly corresponds to TRBD1 (6 bases). CDR3 length: 12 residues. The germline V gene encodes CDR1 LNHDA and CDR2 SQIVND (reference sequence). Between the trimmed V and J ends, which lost 6 bases and 9 bases, there was a span of 9 bases.

The table lists this clonotype with a few counts. This chain uses TRBV10-2 with TRBJ1-1, with D maybe TRBD1 (5 bases). The CDR3 has 13 residues. The V end was cut by 5 bases, the J end by 4 bases, with 11 bases between. The germline gives CDR1 WSHSY, CDR2 SAAADI. CDR3 in amino acids: CASSTGTSTEAFF. CDR3 DNA sequence: TGCGCCAGCAGTACCGGGACGTCCACTGAAGCTTTCTTT.

This clonotype was detected a few times. A read error may be the cause here, since a much bigger clone is one base away. The chain couples TRBV20-1 to TRBJ2-5, with TRBD2 identical over 12 bases. This CDR3 comprises 15 residues. From germline, CDR1 is DFQATT and CDR2 SNEGSKA (reference sequence). CDR3 region: CGAHRLAGDKETQYF. The CDR3 nucleotides read TGCGGTGCTCATAGACTAGCGGGAGACAAAGAGACCCAGTACTTC.

Points on this clonotype: The junction differs from germline at one of its ends, possibly a read error. The V and J genes are TRBV3-1 and TRBJ2-5; the D is unclear. CDR3 length: 15 residues. Germline-derived CDR1 and CDR2 are LGHDT and YNNKEL (reference sequence). This CDR3 is CASSQESYSQGTQYF. In DNA, the CDR3 is TGTGCCAGCAGCCAAGAGTCGTACAGCCAAGGGACCCAGTACTTC.

This clonotype appeared many times. The chain couples TRBV7-9 to TRBJ2-5, with D unresolved. CDR1 is SEHNR and CDR2 is FQNEAQ in the germline V gene (reference sequence). Trimming left V 3 bases short and J 5 bases short, with 7 bases between. The CDR3 sequence is 12 residues long. The CDR3 DNA reads TGTGCCAGCAGCTTTGGCACTGAGACCCAGTACTTC. This translates into CASSFGTETQYF. Combining the CDR3 with reference TRBV7-9 and TRBJ2-5 gives the whole variable domain DTGVSQNPRHKITKRGQNVTFRCDPISEHNRLYWYRQTLGQGPEFLTYFQNEAQLEKSRLLSDRFSAERPKGSFSTLEIQRTEQGDSAMYLCASSFGTETQYFGPGTRLLVL.

This clonotype was observed at least ten times. This chain joins TRBV11-2 and TRBJ2-1, with unresolved D. This CDR3 spans 16 amino acids. Germline V lookup: CDR1 SGHAT, CDR2 FQNNGV. V was trimmed by 4 bases and J by 0 bases, leaving 13 bases between them. The CDR3 nucleotides read TGTGCCAGCAGCTCCCGGCTCCCCCTCTCCTACAATGAGCAGTTCTTC. This sequence encodes CASSSRLPLSYNEQFF. Variable domain in full (rest from reference TRBV11-2 and TRBJ2-1): EAGVAQSPRYKIIEKRQSVAFWCNPISGHATLYWYQQILGQGPKLLIQFQNNGVVDDSQLPKDRFSAERLKGVDSTLKIQPAKLEDSAVYLCASSSRLPLSYNEQFFGPGTRLTVL.

In this sample, this clonotype turned up many times. This rearrangement joins TRBV19 to TRBJ1-4, with unresolved D. The V gene lost 4 bases and the J gene lost 5 bases, with 14 bases spanning the gap. This CDR3 spans 15 amino acids. CDR1 and CDR2 (germline): LNHDA, SQIVND (reference sequence). The CDR3 coding sequence is TGTGCCAGTAGTAGGGCAGCCCCGAGGAATGAAAAACTGTTTTTT. It specifies CASSRAAPRNEKLFF.

This clonotype was observed a few times. V and J are TRBV12-3 or TRBV12-4 and TRBJ1-1, with no clear D. CDR3 size: 15 residues. Trimming removed 2 bases at V and 1 base at J, with 11 bases between. The CDR3 region is CASSLSRMRNTEAFF. The CDR3 DNA follows: TGTGCCAGCAGTTTAAGTCGAATGAGGAACACTGAAGCTTTCTTT.

This clonotype was observed many times. CDR3 in DNA: TGTGCCAGTAGTATGGATCTAGGGGATACGCAGTATTTT. Translating it yields CASSMDLGDTQYF. J is TRBJ2-3 and V is TRBV19; D uncertain. Germline lookup yields CDR1 LNHDA and CDR2 SQIVND (reference sequence). V gave up 3 bases and J gave up 6 bases, with 10 bases separating them. This CDR3 region has 13 residues.

This clonotype showed up just a few times. The V and J genes are TRBV30 and TRBJ2-1; TRBD2 might be the D (5 bases). The CDR3 runs to 15 residues. Germline CDR1 GTSNPN, CDR2 SVGIG (reference sequence). Between the trimmed V and J ends, which lost 2 bases and 9 bases, there was a span of 20 bases. In DNA form, the CDR3 reads TGTGCCTGGAGTACCGGGATGACCCCTCGGGGTGAGCAGTTCTTC. Translation: CAWSTGMTPRGEQFF.

This clonotype was seen repeatedly, ten times or more. This sequence joins TRBV5-1 and TRBJ1-2; possible D gene TRBD1, 6 bases. Germline V CDR1 and CDR2: SGHRS, YFSETQ. V was trimmed by 1 base and J by 4 bases, leaving 14 bases between them. This CDR3 spans 15 amino acids. The CDR3 sequence: CASSLRQGPVYGYTF. DNA of the CDR3: TGCGCCAGCAGCTTGCGGCAGGGGCCGGTCTATGGCTACACCTTC. Looking up the rest from reference TRBV5-1 and TRBJ1-2 gives the full variable domain: KAGVTQTPRYLIKTRGQQVTLSCSPISGHRSVSWYQQTPGQGLQFLFEYFSETQRNKGNFPGRFSGRQFSNSRSEMNVSTLELGDSALYLCASSLRQGPVYGYTFGSGTRLTVV.

The table lists this clonotype with many counts. This rearrangement joins TRBV12-3 or TRBV12-4 to TRBJ1-6, with D hard to call. The CDR3 runs 14 residues. Trimming pared 5 bases from V and 7 bases from J, leaving 12 bases between. The CDR3 loop reads CASSPATRNSPLHF. Written as DNA, the CDR3 is TGTGCCAGCAGTCCAGCAACTAGAAATTCACCCCTCCACTTT.

Turning to this clonotype: It may be a read error: a sequence one base away is much more abundant. The chain couples TRBV5-6 to TRBJ2-7, with D maybe TRBD1 (6 bases). This CDR3 spans 17 amino acids. Germline CDR1 reads SGHDT; CDR2 reads YYEEEE. For the CDR3, the DNA is TGTGCCAGCAGCCATTTCCACAGGGCCCTGGAGCTCTACGGGCAGTACTTC. Protein: CASSHFHRALELYGQYF.

About this clonotype: Given a much more abundant clone one base away, this may be a read error. The chain combines TRBV9 with TRBJ2-1, with 8 bases that match TRBD2. This CDR3 has 15 amino acids. Germline-derived CDR1 and CDR2 are SGDLS and YYNGEE. The junction had 4 bases not matched to a gene; V was cut back by 0 bases and J by 5 bases. CDR3 region: CASSVVAGSHNEQFF. For the CDR3, the DNA is TGTGCCAGCAGCGTAGTAGCGGGGTCTCACAATGAGCAGTTCTTC.

This clonotype was seen many times. V and J are TRBV20-1 and TRBJ2-5, with 7 bases lining up with TRBD1. Germline V gene data show CDR1 as DFQATT and CDR2 as SNEGSKA (reference sequence). CDR3 length: 12 residues. V lost 2 bases, J lost 5 bases, and 2 bases stayed unmatched. DNA of the CDR3: TGCAGTGCTAGAAGGGGGCGGGAGACCCAGTACTTC. Protein sequence: CSARRGRETQYF.

This clonotype has a handful of counts. A read error is possible here, since a much larger clone lies one base away. The chain couples TRBV19 to TRBJ2-7; D gene unclear. V dropped 4 bases and J dropped 2 bases, with 12 bases sitting between them. CDR3 size: 14 residues. The germline V gene encodes CDR1 LNHDA and CDR2 SQIVND (reference sequence). CDR3 in DNA: TGTGCCAGTAGTACCGCTAGTCCACCCTACGAGCAGTACTTC. It specifies CASSTASPPYEQYF.

As to this clonotype: This may be a read error: a much more frequent sequence differs by one nucleotide. As the CDR3 is not closed by the conserved phenylalanine or tryptophan, this likely results from a read error. The V call is TRBV7-3, the J call TRBJ2-2; D uncertain. There are 15 residues in the CDR3. CDR1 and CDR2 (germline): SGHTA, FQGTGA. Trimming pared 2 bases from V and 1 base from J, leaving 8 bases between. CDR3 bases: TGTGCCAGCAGCTTACTGGGGTTGAACACCGGGGAGCTGTTTCTT. It translates to CASSLLGLNTGELFL.